This TCR beta chain was sequenced in a study of T cell responses to AZD1222 COVID-19 vaccine. The CDR3 runs 14 residues. V gave up 4 bases and J gave up 1 base, with 11 bases separating them. Germline V lookup: CDR1 MGHRA, CDR2 YSYEKL. Worth noting for this clone: Antigen: not known.

General study results and limits: Donors were mostly white British, more females; clonal diversity possibly underestimated.

Here immunoSEQ multiplex PCR was the method, and the copy in TCRdb shows in-frame clones only, minus some. The table records about 130,000 clones, 65% to 90% of them present only once. This chain links TRBV4-1 with TRBJ2-7, with D perhaps TRBD1 (6 bases). The sequence was collected from an adult who received the MenACWY meningococcal vaccine as a control. The sample in question was peripheral blood, obtained 28 days after the second dose of the MenACWY control vaccine. The CDR3 loop reads CASSPIGQSYEQYF. CDR3 sequence (DNA): TGCGCCAGCAGCCCAATTGGACAGTCCTACGAGCAGTACTTC.